These T cell receptor beta chains were read from a single sample in a study of blood T cells in healthy people across ages. One entry per CDR3 protein results from TCRdb running MiXCR on the 5' RACE reads. The table has about 650,000 distinct CDR3 sequences, around 52% seen once. What was sequenced was blood. These receptors were taken from a woman at least 80 years old in good health. Each CDR3 is given with its conserved first and last residue. The order of the fields is V gene, clone size, J gene, D gene, CDR3 protein. A D gene is named only where the DNA matches it firmly. Where a row states a size, it is once, few, many or the class of an expanded clone; other rows omit it.

TRBV29-1	many	TRBJ2-7	TRBD2	CSVRTSGYEQYF
TRBV12-3/TRBV12-4	many	TRBJ2-3	NA	CASRSDYPSGTQYF
TRBV20-1	NA	TRBJ2-4	NA	CSARDTIQYF
TRBV6-6	NA	TRBJ1-5	NA	CASGPSGAGNQPQHF
TRBV27	NA	TRBJ1-2	NA	CASSSSGGDYGYTF
TRBV6-5	NA	TRBJ2-7	NA	CASSRDENEQYF
TRBV29-1	NA	NA	NA	CSVSSAWLVLFLFYEQYF
TRBV27	many	TRBJ2-3	NA	CASSPRRQGTDTQYF
TRBV20-1	NA	TRBJ1-2	TRBD1	CSARDGRGNYGYTF
TRBV7-6	NA	TRBJ2-7	NA	CASSFLASEPYF
TRBV12-3/TRBV12-4	NA	TRBJ1-5	NA	CASSKEDSILSGPQHF
TRBV5-1	NA	TRBJ2-4	NA	CASSPRSAGVVKNIQYF
TRBV12-3/TRBV12-4	few	TRBJ1-1	NA	CASGETMNTEAFF
TRBV6-6	NA	TRBJ1-5	TRBD1	CASSSAQGGNQPQHF
TRBV20-1	few	TRBJ2-3	TRBD2	CSAHRAGDIWDTQYF
TRBV10-1	few	TRBJ2-7	TRBD2	CASSGSWTSGYEQYF
TRBV2	NA	TRBJ1-1	NA	CASSSRQGGVAFF
TRBV12-3/TRBV12-4	NA	NA	TRBD1	CASSSPTGGLETQYF
TRBV6-1	NA	TRBJ2-3	NA	CASLFKLWAEDTQYF
TRBV27	NA	TRBJ2-7	NA	CASSLEAGSSYEQYF
TRBV10-3	NA	TRBJ2-3	NA	CAICPTEDTQYF
TRBV12-3/TRBV12-4	NA	TRBJ2-4	NA	CASSFGRANIQYF
TRBV7-9	NA	TRBJ1-1	NA	CASSIHQGSNTEAFF
TRBV13	NA	TRBJ2-7	TRBD2	CASSLYSGTSLSEQYF
TRBV4-1	few	TRBJ1-1	NA	CASSPQFPVADEAFF
TRBV29-1	few	TRBJ1-4	TRBD1	CSVQTEDRVNEKLFF
TRBV12-3/TRBV12-4	many	TRBJ1-5	NA	CASRTFRGPLWPQHF
TRBV7-2	NA	TRBJ1-5	NA	CASSLALASLGDQPQHF
TRBV3-1	few	TRBJ2-7	TRBD2	CASSQGVSGRTDYEQYF
TRBV7-6	NA	TRBJ2-7	NA	CASSSEQGGRYEQYF
TRBV20-1	NA	TRBJ2-7	TRBD2	CSASRTGGFPYEQYF
TRBV28	many	TRBJ2-5	NA	CASRPTGSETQYF
TRBV4-1	NA	TRBJ2-1	TRBD2	CASSETGTTAYNEQFF
TRBV25-1	NA	TRBJ2-7	TRBD1	CASSESIGGVYEQYF
TRBV18	NA	TRBJ2-1	NA	CASSVRASYNEQFF
TRBV18	NA	TRBJ2-2	NA	CASFSQVPGELFF
TRBV5-1	many	TRBJ2-1	TRBD1	CASSSGQNTINNEQFF
TRBV20-1	NA	TRBJ2-5	TRBD2	CSAPRGGLIETQYF
TRBV20-1	once	TRBJ2-3	NA	CSAREVETDTQYF
TRBV20-1	NA	TRBJ2-7	TRBD2	CSASKAGDFYEQYF
TRBV6-5	many	TRBJ2-1	NA	CASSYSGDGHNEQFF
TRBV12-3/TRBV12-4	NA	TRBJ2-3	NA	CASSPAPGDTQYF
TRBV20-1	NA	TRBJ2-5	TRBD2	CSALPYSPEIAGGLGGETQYF
TRBV5-5	NA	TRBJ2-2	TRBD1	CAGSLERQGRNTGELFF
TRBV6-5	many	TRBJ1-5	NA	CASRDGGDGNQPQHF
TRBV6-1	NA	TRBJ2-7	NA	CASSEAGHFREQYF
TRBV2	NA	TRBJ2-3	TRBD2	CASSRLAGGPDTDTQYF
TRBV20-1	NA	TRBJ1-1	NA	CSARDLTPRTGFVLEAFF
TRBV6-6	many	TRBJ1-3	NA	CASSSPAGVGNTIYF
TRBV4-1	NA	TRBJ1-5	NA	CASSQQVAGVSNQPQHF
TRBV27	many	TRBJ1-2	NA	CASSVGIDPLYGYTF
TRBV5-4	few	TRBJ2-1	TRBD1	CASTPMSQGIPEQFF
TRBV7-9	few	TRBJ2-5	NA	CASSFQGPRETQYF
TRBV4-1	few	TRBJ2-5	NA	CASSHYTQETQYF
TRBV10-3	NA	TRBJ2-7	TRBD1	CAISVGQGSYEQYF
TRBV6-5	many	TRBJ1-5	NA	CAAGSGRQPQHF
TRBV6-6	once	TRBJ1-4	NA	CASRKEEDSLNEKLFF